This T cell receptor (beta chain) originates from a study of blood T cell repertoires in COVID-19. Study information: T cells, B-cell-depleted T cells, or PBMCs provided the cDNA or gDNA that served as material.

The CDR3 is 14 residues long. CDR1 and CDR2 (germline): SGHRS, YFSETQ. Unmatched junction bases numbered 4, after V lost 0 bases and J lost 5 bases. Only in-frame clones appear in the TCRdb table, and some are missing; sequencing was by immunoSEQ multiplex PCR. The sample yields 250,000 or so clones, about nine tenths seen once. This receptor was identified in a woman between 25 and 40 years old with acute COVID-19. The chain has TRBV5-1 and TRBJ2-7; 8 positions match TRBD2. What was sequenced was PBMCs or T cells enriched from blood (not recorded which). The CDR3 loop reads CASSLEGLEDEQYF. The CDR3 DNA is TGCGCCAGCAGCTTGGAGGGACTAGAGGACGAGCAGTACTTC.